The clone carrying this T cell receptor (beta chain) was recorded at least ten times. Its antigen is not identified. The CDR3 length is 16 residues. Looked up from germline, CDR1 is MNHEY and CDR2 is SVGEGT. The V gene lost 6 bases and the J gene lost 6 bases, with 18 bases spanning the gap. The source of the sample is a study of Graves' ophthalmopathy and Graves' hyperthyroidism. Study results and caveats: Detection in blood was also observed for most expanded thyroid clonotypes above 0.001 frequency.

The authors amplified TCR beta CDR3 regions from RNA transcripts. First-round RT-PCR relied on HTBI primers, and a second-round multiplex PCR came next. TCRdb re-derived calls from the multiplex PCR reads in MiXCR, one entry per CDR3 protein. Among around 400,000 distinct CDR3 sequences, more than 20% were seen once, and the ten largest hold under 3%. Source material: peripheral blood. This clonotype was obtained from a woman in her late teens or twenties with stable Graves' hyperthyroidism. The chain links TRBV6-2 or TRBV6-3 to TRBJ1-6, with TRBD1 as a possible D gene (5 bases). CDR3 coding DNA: TGTGCCAGCAGCCCTCCGGGACGGCGACTTAATTCACCCCTCCACTTT. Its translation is CASSPPGRRLNSPLHF.